The 15 T cell receptor beta chains in this list originate from one sample, sequenced in a study of blood T cells in healthy people across ages. A J-beta primer mix and a sample-barcoded 5' primer were used in a second PCR of about 7 to 11 cycles. A single record per CDR3 protein comes from TCRdb applying MiXCR to the 5' RACE reads. The table lists about 1.4 million distinct CDR3 sequences, roughly 60% of them singletons. Sequencing was performed on blood. These receptors all come from a man aged 18 to 29 in good health.

The rearrangement uses TRBV2 and TRBJ2-5; D is undetermined. From germline, CDR1 is SNHLY and CDR2 FYNNEI. Deletions cut 6 bases from V and 5 bases from J, with 13 bases between. The CDR3 sequence is 13 residues long. CDR3 region: CASRAGFGETQYF. In nucleotides, the CDR3 is TGTGCCAGCAGAGCAGGATTCGGGGAGACCCAGTACTTC.

J is TRBJ1-1 and V is TRBV6-1; D unresolved. Germline V gene lookup returns CDR1 MNHNS and CDR2 SASEGT. Trimming cost V 2 bases and J 1 base, with 8 bases left between them. The CDR3 spans 14 residues. This CDR3 is CASSENNANTEAFF. CDR3 nucleotides: TGTGCCAGCAGTGAAAATAACGCGAACACTGAAGCTTTCTTT.

The V and J genes are TRBV4-1 and TRBJ2-7; TRBD1 aligns across 7 bases. The CDR3 is made up of 16 amino acids. Trimming cost V 3 bases and J 0 bases; bases outside gene matches: 8. Looked up from germline, CDR1 is MGHRA and CDR2 is YSYEKL. CDR3 DNA: TGCGCCAGCAGCCATCGACAGGGAATTGGCTCCTACGAGCAGTACTTC. Encoded protein: CASSHRQGIGSYEQYF.

This clonotype was observed a few times. The V call is TRBV7-9, the J call TRBJ1-1; D not resolved. Between the trimmed V and J ends, which lost 4 bases and 3 bases, there was a span of 15 bases. CDR1 and CDR2 (germline): SEHNR, FQNEAQ (reference sequence). The CDR3 has 15 amino acids. The CDR3 DNA follows: TGTGCCAGCAGCTCCGGGGTCGGGTCAGACACTGAAGCTTTCTTT. It is translated as CASSSGVGSDTEAFF.

The V and J genes are TRBV15 and TRBJ2-5; no definite D call. The CDR3 is 15 residues long. CDR1 and CDR2 (germline): LNHNV, YYDKDF (reference sequence). V lost 0 bases, J lost 4 bases, and 12 bases lay in between. The CDR3 nucleotides are TGTGCCACCAGCAGAGATCGAGGTCCTTTAGAGACCCAGTACTTC. This encodes CATSRDRGPLETQYF.

The chain recombines TRBV3-1 with TRBJ1-2; D remains ambiguous. Trimming left V 0 bases short and J 6 bases short, with 14 bases between. Germline V gene lookup returns CDR1 LGHDT and CDR2 YNNKEL (reference sequence). The CDR3 loop spans 15 amino acids. CDR3 region: CASSQDRGRVHGYTF. The CDR3 DNA reads as TGTGCCAGCAGCCAAGATCGTGGGAGGGTCCATGGCTACACCTTC.

This chain uses TRBV6-2 or TRBV6-3 with TRBJ1-5; no reliable D call. CDR3 length: 15 residues. Germline V lookup: CDR1 MNHEY, CDR2 SVGEGT. Between the trimmed V and J ends, which lost 8 bases and 0 bases, there was a span of 14 bases. As DNA, the CDR3 is TGTGCCAGCGATCGTGATCTGTATAGCAATCAGCCCCAGCATTTT. Its translation: CASDRDLYSNQPQHF.

This clonotype was seen more than once but under ten times. The V and J genes are TRBV10-3 and TRBJ2-3; D is unclear. Deletions cut 6 bases from V and 5 bases from J, with 6 bases between. Germline V gene sequence: CDR1 ENHRY, CDR2 SYGVKD. The length of the CDR3 is 11 residues. The CDR3 sequence is CAIREQDTQYF. DNA for the CDR3: TGTGCCATCAGGGAGCAAGATACGCAGTATTTT.

CDR3 amino acids: CATHRGVYGYTF. DNA of the CDR3: TGTGCCACCCACCGGGGCGTCTATGGCTACACCTTC. The gene calls are TRBV28 and TRBJ1-2; the D gene is possibly TRBD1 (5 bases). In germline, CDR1 is MDHEN, CDR2 SYDVKM. Deletions cut 10 bases from V and 4 bases from J, with 13 bases between. The CDR3 is made up of 12 amino acids.

The chain combines TRBV6-2 or TRBV6-3 with TRBJ2-1; 8 nucleotides match TRBD1. CDR3 length: 15 residues. Germline CDR1 MNHEY, CDR2 SVGEGT. The V and J ends lost 2 bases and 6 bases, in that order; junction bases with no gene match: 6. CDR3 in DNA: TGTGCCAGCAGTTACGGACAGGGCCCTTTCAATGAGCAGTTCTTC. This encodes CASSYGQGPFNEQFF.

The chain combines TRBV19 with TRBJ2-5, with 9 bases that match TRBD2. Germline CDR1 reads LNHDA; CDR2 reads SQIVND (reference sequence). This CDR3 is built from 15 residues. V shed 3 bases and J 2 bases; nucleotides not matched to a gene: 4. The CDR3 sequence is CASSIGLAGQETQYF. The CDR3 DNA reads TGTGCCAGTAGTATTGGCCTAGCGGGACAAGAGACCCAGTACTTC.

The genes are TRBV10-3 and TRBJ2-7, with 7 bases identical to TRBD2. V trimming: 4 bases; J trimming: 0 bases; junction bases outside the gene matches: 9. Germline assignment: CDR1 ENHRY and CDR2 SYGVKD. The CDR3 loop spans 16 amino acids. CDR3 DNA: TGTGCCATCAGTGTGATAGCGGGTCATAGCTCCTACGAGCAGTACTTC. Translation gives CAISVIAGHSSYEQYF.

CDR3 residues: CAISVPTGGAGGGELFF. The CDR3 DNA reads as TGTGCCATCAGTGTCCCGACAGGGGGCGCTGGGGGCGGGGAGCTGTTTTTT. V and J are TRBV10-3 and TRBJ2-2; 10 bases are shared with TRBD1. The CDR3 contains 17 residues. CDR1 and CDR2 (germline): ENHRY, SYGVKD. V was clipped by 4 bases and J by 7 bases; unmatched bases: 12.

This clonotype was picked up one time. This chain uses TRBV4-1 with TRBJ2-2; D may be TRBD2 (6 bases). There are 14 residues in the CDR3. The germline gives CDR1 MGHRA, CDR2 YSYEKL. The V end lost 0 bases, the J end lost 5 bases, and 7 bases lay between the germline ends. The CDR3 DNA is TGCGCCAGCAGCCAAGAGGAGGGTACCGGGGAGCTGTTTTTT. Its translation: CASSQEEGTGELFF.

V and J are TRBV27 and TRBJ2-7; the match to TRBD2 covers 12 bases. The CDR3 is 16 amino acids. CDR1 is MNHEY, CDR2 SMNVEV, per germline (reference sequence). Unmatched junction bases numbered 5, after V lost 5 bases and J lost 0 bases. The CDR3 sequence is CASSPLTSGGSYEQYF. Written as DNA, the CDR3 is TGTGCCAGCAGTCCCCTGACTAGCGGGGGCTCCTACGAGCAGTACTTC.